These T cell receptor beta chains were read from a single sample in a study of cytomegalovirus exposure and HLA in healthy donors. Only in-frame clones appear in the TCRdb table, and some are missing; sequencing was by immunoSEQ multiplex PCR. The sample has approximately 76,000 clones, 94% seen once; the top ten hold 2.5% to 3.5%. Sequenced sample: PBMCs. Receptors originate from a woman between 18 and 30 years old in good health and CMV-seropositive. Both conserved end residues are part of each CDR3. Fields, in order: J gene, clone size, V gene, CDR3 length, D gene, CDR3 protein, CDR3 DNA. A D gene is named only where the DNA matches it firmly. Size is omitted from some rows. Given values are once, few, many or a class for expanded clones.

>TRBJ2-1|.|TRBV4-1|15|TRBD2
CASSYRAGGPDEQFF
TGCGCCAGTAGTTACCGAGCGGGAGGGCCAGATGAGCAGTTCTTC
>TRBJ1-5|few|TRBV7-9|13|TRBD1
CASSKDRNQPQHF
TGTGCCAGCAGCAAGGACAGGAATCAGCCCCAGCATTTT
>TRBJ2-1|.|TRBV6-1|15|TRBD1
CASSTQGAIRNEQFF
TGTGCCAGCAGCACGCAGGGGGCTATCCGCAATGAGCAGTTCTTC
>TRBJ1-5|.|TRBV6-6|15|.
CASSYSQKQGQPQHF
TGTGCCAGCAGTTACTCCCAAAAACAGGGACAGCCCCAGCATTTT
>TRBJ1-3|.|TRBV5-1|15|TRBD1
CASSSGDSSGNTIYF
TGCGCCAGCAGCTCAGGGGACAGCTCTGGAAACACCATATATTTT
>TRBJ2-1|.|TRBV7-3|15|TRBD2
CASSLTRTSGNEQFF
TGTGCCAGCAGCTTAACTCGGACTAGCGGCAATGAGCAGTTCTTC
>TRBJ1-2|.|TRBV5-4|17|TRBD1
CASSFNMGQLTNYGYTF
TGTGCCAGCAGCTTCAACATGGGACAGCTGACTAACTATGGCTACACCTTC
>TRBJ1-5|once|TRBV7-9|13|.
CASSLEGDSPQHF
TGTGCCAGCAGCTTAGAGGGGGATTCGCCCCAGCATTTT
>TRBJ1-6|.|TRBV5-4|13|.
CASNAAGNSPLHF
TGTGCCAGCAACGCCGCAGGGAATTCACCCCTCCACTTT
>TRBJ1-1|.|TRBV11-3|13|.
CASSITVDTEAFF
TGTGCCAGCAGCATTACAGTGGACACTGAAGCTTTCTTT
>TRBJ2-6|few|TRBV6-4|14|.
CASSESSGANVLTF
TGTGCCAGCAGTGAGAGCTCTGGGGCCAACGTCCTGACTTTC
>TRBJ2-5|.|TRBV9|13|.
CASSPSGKETQYF
TGTGCCAGCAGCCCCTCGGGTAAAGAGACCCAGTACTTC
>TRBJ1-2|.|TRBV5-4|15|TRBD1
CASSTSGTGDYGYTF
TGTGCCAGCAGCACCTCGGGGACAGGGGACTATGGCTACACCTTC
>TRBJ1-2|.|TRBV27|17|.
CASSLYPPRRANYGYTF
TGTGCCAGCAGTTTATACCCCCCCCGGCGGGCTAACTATGGCTACACCTTC
>TRBJ2-7|.|TRBV28|15|TRBD2
CASSFVSGSDYEQYF
TGTGCCAGCAGTTTCGTCAGCGGGAGTGACTACGAGCAGTACTTC
>TRBJ2-1|once|TRBV15|16|.
CATSRDLTGKNNEQFF
TGTGCCACCAGCAGAGATCTAACGGGAAAAAACAATGAGCAGTTCTTC
>TRBJ1-3|once|TRBV7-2|14|TRBD1
CASSSAGGGNTIYF
TGTGCCAGCAGCTCCGCAGGGGGCGGAAACACCATATATTTT
>TRBJ1-2|.|TRBV29-1|12|.
CSVGESSEGYTF
TGCAGCGTTGGAGAGTCAAGCGAGGGCTACACCTTC
>TRBJ2-7|.|TRBV6-1|13|TRBD2
CASHTSGMYEQYF
TGTGCCAGCCACACTAGCGGCATGTACGAGCAGTACTTC
>TRBJ1-2|.|TRBV10-3|15|TRBD1
CAISEPSQGAYGYTF
TGTGCCATCAGTGAACCCTCACAGGGGGCCTATGGCTACACCTTC
>TRBJ1-2|.|TRBV9|16|.
CASSAPAGQGSYGYTF
TGTGCCAGCAGCGCCCCGGCAGGCCAGGGGTCCTATGGCTACACCTTC
>TRBJ1-3|.|TRBV7-9|14|.
CASRYDRRGNTIYF
TGTGCCAGCAGATACGACAGGCGGGGAAACACCATATATTTT
>TRBJ2-1|once|TRBV18|16|TRBD1
CASSPPTGEGVNEQFF
TGTGCCAGCTCACCACCGACAGGGGAAGGTGTCAATGAGCAGTTCTTC
>TRBJ1-1|.|TRBV6-5|13|TRBD1
CASSADRDTEAFF
TGTGCCAGCAGTGCTGACAGGGACACTGAAGCTTTCTTT
>TRBJ1-1|.|TRBV4-3|13|.
CASSQATLTEAFF
TGCGCCAGCAGCCAAGCTACCTTAACTGAAGCTTTCTTT
>TRBJ1-2|.|TRBV7-2|14|.
CASSLSNRVYGYTF
TGTGCCAGCAGCTTATCTAACAGGGTTTATGGCTACACCTTC
>TRBJ2-2|.|TRBV9|17|TRBD2
CASTENPGGANTGELFF
TGTGCCAGCACCGAAAACCCGGGAGGCGCGAACACCGGGGAGCTGTTTTTT
>TRBJ2-7|.|TRBV27|14|.
CASSFGQPPYEQYF
TGTGCCAGCAGTTTCGGACAGCCCCCCTACGAGCAGTACTTC
>TRBJ2-5|.|TRBV11-2|17|TRBD1
CASSLVGTGAMGETQYF
TGTGCCAGCAGCTTAGTAGGGACAGGGGCCATGGGGGAGACCCAGTACTTC
>TRBJ2-3|.|TRBV5-1|13|.
CASSGTDTDTQYF
TGCGCCAGCAGCGGGACTGACACAGATACGCAGTATTTT
>TRBJ1-4|once|TRBV30|15|.
CAWSLRNREYEKLFF
TGTGCCTGGAGTCTGAGAAACAGGGAATACGAAAAACTGTTTTTT
>TRBJ1-1|.|TRBV19|14|.
CASSIQGLNTEAFF
TGTGCCAGTAGTATCCAGGGGCTGAACACTGAAGCTTTCTTT
>TRBJ2-3|.|TRBV7-3|15|.
CASSLMTASTDTQYF
TGTGCCAGCAGCCTAATGACAGCTAGCACAGATACGCAGTATTTT
>TRBJ2-1|.|TRBV2|15|.
CASSETGITYNEQFF
TGTGCCAGCAGTGAAACCGGGATTACCTACAATGAGCAGTTCTTC
>TRBJ2-2|.|TRBV18|13|TRBD1
CASAGGQAGELFF
TGTGCCAGCGCCGGGGGACAGGCCGGGGAGCTGTTTTTT
>TRBJ2-1|.|TRBV29-1|11|.
CSVQTKDEQFF
TGCAGCGTTCAAACTAAGGATGAGCAGTTCTTC
>TRBJ2-7|.|TRBV5-1|15|TRBD1
CASSPRQGPSYEQYF
TGCGCCAGCAGCCCTAGACAGGGACCCTCCTACGAGCAGTACTTC
>TRBJ2-1|.|TRBV9|16|TRBD2
CASSVEPAGIYNEQFF
TGTGCCAGCAGCGTAGAACCAGCGGGGATCTACAATGAGCAGTTCTTC
>TRBJ1-1|.|TRBV2|14|.
CASADGTLATEAFF
TGTGCCAGCGCCGACGGGACTCTCGCCACTGAAGCTTTCTTT
>TRBJ1-4|.|TRBV4-1|16|TRBD1
CASSQATGVGNEKLFF
TGCGCCAGCAGCCAAGCCACAGGGGTAGGGAATGAAAAACTGTTTTTT
>TRBJ2-2|.|TRBV4-3|15|TRBD1
CASSGRDRATGELFF
TGCGCCAGCAGCGGCCGGGACAGGGCCACCGGGGAGCTGTTTTTT
>TRBJ1-2|.|TRBV7-2|14|.
CASSPMGATYGYTF
TGTGCCAGCAGCCCCATGGGGGCGACCTATGGCTACACCTTC
>TRBJ2-5|.|TRBV5-1|15|.
CASIGTAQRGETQYF
TGCGCCAGCATCGGAACCGCGCAGCGCGGGGAGACCCAGTACTTC
>TRBJ2-2|.|TRBV19|16|.
CASTVWFGKNTGELFF
TGTGCCAGTACTGTTTGGTTCGGGAAAAACACCGGGGAGCTGTTTTTT
>TRBJ2-7|.|TRBV6-5|14|.
CASRESGNSYEQYF
TGTGCCAGCAGGGAAAGCGGAAACTCCTACGAGCAGTACTTC
>TRBJ2-5|.|TRBV4-1|14|.
CASSQPSLRETQYF
TGCGCCAGCAGCCAACCTTCCCTCCGAGAGACCCAGTACTTC
>TRBJ2-2|.|TRBV4-3|16|.
CASSQFLASRTGELFF
TGCGCCAGCAGCCAATTCTTAGCTAGTCGCACCGGGGAGCTGTTTTTT
>TRBJ1-1|.|TRBV29-1|13|.
CSVRQALNTEAFF
TGCAGCGTCCGACAGGCCCTGAACACTGAAGCTTTCTTT
>TRBJ2-6|.|TRBV4-3|16|.
CASSHGRAFGANVLTF
TGCGCCAGCAGCCACGGCAGGGCCTTCGGGGCCAACGTCCTGACTTTC
>TRBJ1-2|.|TRBV18|15|.
CASSPIAGENYGYTF
TGTGCCAGCTCACCAATTGCAGGGGAGAACTATGGCTACACCTTC
>TRBJ2-1|.|TRBV18|14|.
CASSPVPGYNEQFF
TGTGCCAGCTCACCCGTCCCCGGCTACAATGAGCAGTTCTTC
>TRBJ1-5|.|TRBV6-5|15|TRBD1
CASSYEGTGRQPQHF
TGTGCCAGCAGTTACGAAGGGACAGGCCGGCAGCCCCAGCATTTT
>TRBJ1-5|once|TRBV7-8|15|.
CASSFSRVGAQPQHF
TGTGCCAGCAGCTTTTCCCGAGTTGGGGCTCAGCCCCAGCATTTT
>TRBJ1-1|.|TRBV4-1|14|TRBD1
CASSERDSNTEAFF
TGCGCCAGCAGCGAAAGGGACAGTAACACTGAAGCTTTCTTT